These T cell receptor beta chains were read from a single sample in a study of blood T cell repertoires in COVID-19. Data came from immunoSEQ multiplex PCR; TCRdb stores just in-frame clones and leaves some out. The table records around 70,000 clones, around 80% of them present only once. The specimen sequenced was peripheral blood. The receptors stem from a woman in her sixties with acute or convalescent COVID-19. Each CDR3 is given with its conserved first and last residue. Each record gives: V gene, D gene, J gene, clone size, CDR3 DNA, CDR3 protein. A D gene is named only where the DNA matches it firmly. Clone size, where shown, is once, few, many, or a class for clones that have expanded.

>TRBV19|.|TRBJ2-5|.
TGTGCCAGTAGTACTTCCGGGACACGGATCCTCGAGACCCAGTACTTC
CASSTSGTRILETQYF
>TRBV19|.|TRBJ1-3|once
TGTGCCAGTGTCCTAGGAAACACCATATATTTT
CASVLGNTIYF
>TRBV2|.|TRBJ2-5|.
TGTGCCAGCAGTAGGACAAAAGAGACCCAGTACTTC
CASSRTKETQYF
>TRBV24-1|TRBD1|TRBJ2-5|.
TGTGCCACCAGTGGCCCCGGGACAGGGGAAGAGACCCAGTACTTC
CATSGPGTGEETQYF
>TRBV7-2|TRBD2|TRBJ2-3|.
TGTGCCAGCAGCTTACTAGCGGGGGGGTTGACAGATACGCAGTATTTT
CASSLLAGGLTDTQYF
>TRBV5-1|.|TRBJ2-1|.
TGCGCCAGCAGCCCTACTTTAGGGGTTGAGCAGTTCTTC
CASSPTLGVEQFF
>TRBV24-1|TRBD1|TRBJ2-6|once
TGTGCCACCAGTGATACTACAGGGGCCTCTGGGGCCAACGTCCTGACTTTC
CATSDTTGASGANVLTF
>TRBV4-3|TRBD2|TRBJ2-3|.
TGCGCCAGCAGCCAAGAAGTGGGGGGGGATACGCAGTATTTT
CASSQEVGGDTQYF
>TRBV6-6|.|TRBJ1-3|.
TGTGCCAGCAGTGCTCCGAGCTCTGGAAACACCATATATTTT
CASSAPSSGNTIYF
>TRBV6-5|TRBD1|TRBJ1-1|.
TGTGCCAGCAGCGCCGGGACAGGGAGGTTGGCTGAAGCTTTCTTT
CASSAGTGRLAEAFF
>TRBV5-1|TRBD1|TRBJ2-5|once
TGCGCCAGCAGCCCAGGGACAGGTCAAGAGACCCAGTACTTC
CASSPGTGQETQYF
>TRBV5-1|TRBD2|TRBJ2-5|.
TGCGCCAGCAGCTTGGTTACGTCTAGCGGGGCGGAGACCCAGTACTTC
CASSLVTSSGAETQYF
>TRBV11-2|.|TRBJ2-4|.
TGTGCCAGCAGCCTGGAGTTTGCCAAAAACATTCAGTACTTC
CASSLEFAKNIQYF
>TRBV27|TRBD1|TRBJ1-1|.
TGTGCCAGCAGTCCGGCGGCCGGGACAGCGAACACTGAAGCTTTCTTT
CASSPAAGTANTEAFF
>TRBV7-9|.|TRBJ1-2|.
TGTGCCAGCAGCCTATGGTCCCACGAGCGGGGCTACACCTTC
CASSLWSHERGYTF
>TRBV6-2/TRBV6-3|TRBD1|TRBJ2-7|.
TGTGCCAGCAGTTACCCGACCGGGACAGGTTATACCGCCTACGAGCAGTACTTC
CASSYPTGTGYTAYEQYF
>TRBV5-1|.|TRBJ2-3|.
TGCGCCAGCAGCAGTGGAGACTCTTATAGCACAGATACGCAGTATTTT
CASSSGDSYSTDTQYF
>TRBV7-9|TRBD2|TRBJ2-2|.
TGTGCCAGCAGACCAGGACTAGCGGGGGCCGACACCGGGGAGCTGTTTTTT
CASRPGLAGADTGELFF
>TRBV3-1/TRBV3-2|.|TRBJ1-3|.
TGTGCCAGCAGCCAAGTTTCGGGGGGAAGGGCTGGAAACACCATATATTTT
CASSQVSGGRAGNTIYF
>TRBV2|.|TRBJ1-5|once
TGTGCCAGCAGCCCTCGAGGCAATCAGCCCCAGCATTTT
CASSPRGNQPQHF
>TRBV19|TRBD1|TRBJ2-5|.
TGTGCCAGTAGTATGGGGGACAGGGTCTCTCAAGAGACCCAGTACTTC
CASSMGDRVSQETQYF
>TRBV5-1|TRBD2|TRBJ2-5|.
TGCGCCAGCAACAGCGGGGGACGGGAGACCCAGTACTTC
CASNSGGRETQYF
>TRBV11-2|.|TRBJ1-2|.
TGTGCCAGCAGCTTAGCGGACTCCAACTTC
CASSLADSNF
>TRBV6-5|.|TRBJ1-1|.
TGTGCCAGCAGTTACTCGTTAGTTATGAACACTGAAGCTTTCTTT
CASSYSLVMNTEAFF
>TRBV4-3|.|TRBJ1-6|.
TGCGCCAGCAGCCAAGGGGGTCAGGGTAATTCACCCCTCCACTTT
CASSQGGQGNSPLHF
>TRBV19|TRBD1|TRBJ1-1|.
TGTGCCAGTAGTATGAGGAACAGGGGGCCGATGAACACTGAAGCTTTCTTT
CASSMRNRGPMNTEAFF
>TRBV6-6|.|TRBJ1-4|once
TGTGCCAGCAGGCCTCCGACAGAAGAAAAACTGTTTTTT
CASRPPTEEKLFF
>TRBV2|TRBD1|TRBJ1-1|.
TGTGCCAGCAGCGGGACAGGGGGGTTCCGGAACACTGAAGCTTTCTTT
CASSGTGGFRNTEAFF